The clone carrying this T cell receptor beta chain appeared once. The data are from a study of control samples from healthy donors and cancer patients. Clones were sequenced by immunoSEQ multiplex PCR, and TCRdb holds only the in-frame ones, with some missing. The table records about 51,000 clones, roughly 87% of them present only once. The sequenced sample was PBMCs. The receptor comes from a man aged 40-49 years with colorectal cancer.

The CDR3 region has the DNA TGTGCCAGCAGCGTAGGACTAGCGGGAGGGCCCTACGACAATGAGCAGTTCTTC. As protein: CASSVGLAGGPYDNEQFF. The chain links TRBV5-6 to TRBJ2-1; 15 bases line up with TRBD2. The CDR3 spans 18 residues. Germline V gene sequence: CDR1 SGHDT, CDR2 YYEEEE. The junction had 10 bases not matched to a gene; V was cut back by 4 bases and J by 5 bases.